This T cell receptor beta chain was retrieved from a study of shared clonotypes between healthy human individuals. Study background: The study drew on a couple of women and three men aged 18 to 49 as donors. Findings and caveats of the study: The researchers took only blood, and tissue repertoires probably look different. Enrolling few donors narrowed the genetic and exposure-history diversity that was represented.

The CDR3 runs 15 residues. CDR1 is SGDLS, CDR2 YYNGEE, per germline. Unmatched junction bases numbered 5, after V lost 0 bases and J lost 2 bases. Profiling relied on immunoSEQ multiplex PCR, and the TCRdb table lists in-frame clones only, not all of them. The sample holds millions of clones, roughly 94% seen once. Regarding this clone: No antigen is known for it. Other DNA sequences in this sample translate to the same CDR3.

The TCR comes from a man between 18 and 35 years old in good health. This chain uses TRBV9 with TRBJ2-7; 7 positions match TRBD1. Specimen: naive CD4+ T cells sorted from blood. Documented subset: CD45RA+ positively selected. CDR3 protein: CASSVAPGQTYEQYF. The DNA of the CDR3 is TGTGCCAGCAGCGTAGCACCGGGACAGACCTACGAGCAGTACTTC.